The rows below give T cell receptor beta chains drawn from one sample of a study of pediatric ulcerative colitis. The table came from immunoSEQ multiplex PCR; TCRdb's copy has only in-frame clones and leaves some out. Altogether 44,000 or so clones are present, about 79% being singletons, with the ten largest covering over 3%. The sequenced material came from gut tissue. Receptor source: a girl aged 5-17 years with moderate ulcerative colitis. CDR3s include the opening cysteine and the closing phenylalanine or tryptophan. Each record gives: D gene, V gene, clone size, J gene, CDR3 DNA, CDR3 protein. D genes are given only for firm matches. Clone size is stated in some rows and not others, as once, few, many or a class when expanded.

d_gene: -
v_gene: TRBV5-1
abundance: -
j_gene: TRBJ1-3
CDR3nt: TGCGCCAGCAGCCTCCTTGACGGCGGTCGAGACACCATATATTTT
CDR3aa: CASSLLDGGRDTIYF

d_gene: -
v_gene: TRBV7-6
abundance: -
j_gene: TRBJ1-6
CDR3nt: TGTGCCAGCAGCCAGACACTCTATAATTCACCCCTCCACTTT
CDR3aa: CASSQTLYNSPLHF

d_gene: -
v_gene: TRBV28
abundance: -
j_gene: TRBJ2-7
CDR3nt: TGTGCCACCGCTCCTAACTACGAGCAGTACTTC
CDR3aa: CATAPNYEQYF

d_gene: TRBD1
v_gene: TRBV6-1
abundance: -
j_gene: TRBJ1-2
CDR3nt: TGTGCCAGCAGTGCGGACAGCGCGTGGGGACAGGGAAAGGGCGGCTACACCTTC
CDR3aa: CASSADSAWGQGKGGYTF

d_gene: -
v_gene: TRBV18
abundance: -
j_gene: TRBJ2-6
CDR3nt: TGTGCCAGCTCGGGGGTTAGTGGGGCCAACGTCCTGACTTTC
CDR3aa: CASSGVSGANVLTF

d_gene: -
v_gene: TRBV5-6
abundance: -
j_gene: TRBJ2-2
CDR3nt: TGTGCCAGCAGCGGGACGCAGCCCGGGGAGCTGTTTTTT
CDR3aa: CASSGTQPGELFF

d_gene: -
v_gene: TRBV10-2
abundance: -
j_gene: TRBJ2-7
CDR3nt: TGCGCCAGCAGAAACAGGGTTTTGTCCGAGCAGTACTTC
CDR3aa: CASRNRVLSEQYF

d_gene: -
v_gene: TRBV6-1
abundance: -
j_gene: TRBJ1-1
CDR3nt: TGTGCCAGCAGCCACACCTCCACGAACACTGAAGCTTTCTTT
CDR3aa: CASSHTSTNTEAFF

d_gene: -
v_gene: TRBV7-2
abundance: -
j_gene: TRBJ2-7
CDR3nt: TGTGCCAGCAGCTTAGGGGGGGCCTGGTACGAGCAGTACTTC
CDR3aa: CASSLGGAWYEQYF

d_gene: TRBD2
v_gene: TRBV6-5
abundance: -
j_gene: TRBJ2-7
CDR3nt: TGTGCCAGCAGTACCTGGGGAGCGGGAGAGCAGTACTTC
CDR3aa: CASSTWGAGEQYF

d_gene: TRBD2
v_gene: TRBV2
abundance: -
j_gene: TRBJ2-1
CDR3nt: TGTGCCAGCTTGGGACTAGCGAATGAGCAGTTCTTC
CDR3aa: CASLGLANEQFF

d_gene: TRBD2
v_gene: TRBV6-1
abundance: -
j_gene: TRBJ2-1
CDR3nt: TGTGCCAGCAGTGTGACTAGCGGGAGGGACAATGAGCAGTTCTTC
CDR3aa: CASSVTSGRDNEQFF

d_gene: -
v_gene: TRBV4-2
abundance: -
j_gene: TRBJ2-2
CDR3nt: TGTGCCAGCAGCCAAGCCTTTTGGGTGGATCGGGCCGGGGAGCTGTTTTTT
CDR3aa: CASSQAFWVDRAGELFF

d_gene: TRBD1
v_gene: TRBV7-2
abundance: -
j_gene: TRBJ2-7
CDR3nt: TGTGCCAGCAGCCTCACTCCCGGGACAGGGATCAACGAGCAGTACTTC
CDR3aa: CASSLTPGTGINEQYF

d_gene: TRBD1
v_gene: TRBV6-5
abundance: -
j_gene: TRBJ1-5
CDR3nt: TGTGCCAGCAGTGTTGGACAGGGCCATCAGCCCCAGCATTTT
CDR3aa: CASSVGQGHQPQHF

d_gene: TRBD1
v_gene: TRBV5-1
abundance: few
j_gene: TRBJ1-4
CDR3nt: TGCGCCAGCAGCTCGGGACAGGAGAATGAAAAACTGTTTTTT
CDR3aa: CASSSGQENEKLFF

d_gene: -
v_gene: TRBV7-9
abundance: -
j_gene: TRBJ2-1
CDR3nt: TGTGCCAGCAACTCCCAAACTTACGGACGAAATGAGCAGTTCTTC
CDR3aa: CASNSQTYGRNEQFF

d_gene: -
v_gene: TRBV11-2
abundance: -
j_gene: TRBJ1-1
CDR3nt: TGTGCCAGCACCGTAGCCGGGGTAGCTTTCTTT
CDR3aa: CASTVAGVAFF

d_gene: -
v_gene: TRBV2
abundance: -
j_gene: TRBJ2-6
CDR3nt: TGTGCCACCGCAGGAGCGACCAGCTCTGGGGCCAACGTCCTGACTTTC
CDR3aa: CATAGATSSGANVLTF

d_gene: TRBD1
v_gene: TRBV6-6
abundance: few
j_gene: TRBJ1-2
CDR3nt: TGTGCCAGCAGTTTACAGGGGGCGGACTATGGCTACACCTTC
CDR3aa: CASSLQGADYGYTF

d_gene: -
v_gene: TRBV25-1
abundance: few
j_gene: TRBJ2-1
CDR3nt: TGTGCCAGCAGTGAGTCGGCTAGCAGGAATGAGCAGTTCTTC
CDR3aa: CASSESASRNEQFF

d_gene: -
v_gene: TRBV6-1
abundance: -
j_gene: TRBJ2-7
CDR3nt: TGTGCCAGCAGTGTTAACGGGAATGCCTACGAGCAGTACTTC
CDR3aa: CASSVNGNAYEQYF

d_gene: -
v_gene: TRBV2
abundance: -
j_gene: TRBJ2-3
CDR3nt: TGTGCCAGCGCGACAGGAGATAGCACAGATACGCAGTATTTT
CDR3aa: CASATGDSTDTQYF

d_gene: -
v_gene: TRBV19
abundance: -
j_gene: TRBJ2-2
CDR3nt: TGTGCCAGTAGTGGGGGGTCTATGAACACCGGGGAGCTGTTTTTT
CDR3aa: CASSGGSMNTGELFF

d_gene: -
v_gene: TRBV14
abundance: -
j_gene: TRBJ2-7
CDR3nt: TGTGCCAGCAACCAAGGGGGAGAGGGGGAGCAGTACTTC
CDR3aa: CASNQGGEGEQYF

d_gene: -
v_gene: TRBV5-6
abundance: -
j_gene: TRBJ1-2
CDR3nt: TGTGCCAGCAGCTTTCTCAGGGAAGACTATGGCTACACCTTC
CDR3aa: CASSFLREDYGYTF

d_gene: -
v_gene: TRBV7-8
abundance: -
j_gene: TRBJ1-1
CDR3nt: TGTGCCAGCAGCTTGGGGGCAAACACTGAAGCTTTCTTT
CDR3aa: CASSLGANTEAFF

d_gene: -
v_gene: TRBV4-1
abundance: -
j_gene: TRBJ1-1
CDR3nt: TGCGCCAGCAGCCAAGTGGGGGTCGGTACTGAAGCTTTCTTT
CDR3aa: CASSQVGVGTEAFF

d_gene: -
v_gene: TRBV10-2
abundance: -
j_gene: TRBJ1-2
CDR3nt: TGCGCCACCAGCGGTAACTATGGCTACACCTTC
CDR3aa: CATSGNYGYTF

d_gene: -
v_gene: TRBV5-4
abundance: -
j_gene: TRBJ2-2
CDR3nt: TGTGCCAGCAGCTTGGCGGCAGGGGGGCTAGGGGAGCTGTTTTTT
CDR3aa: CASSLAAGGLGELFF

d_gene: -
v_gene: TRBV25-1
abundance: few
j_gene: TRBJ1-2
CDR3nt: TGTGCCAGCAGTAGAGGGGGTGGAGGCTATGGCTACACCTTC
CDR3aa: CASSRGGGGYGYTF

d_gene: TRBD2
v_gene: TRBV28
abundance: -
j_gene: TRBJ2-5
CDR3nt: TGTGCCAGCAGTTTCTCGGGACTAGGACTGACCCAGTACTTC
CDR3aa: CASSFSGLGLTQYF

d_gene: -
v_gene: TRBV7-6
abundance: -
j_gene: TRBJ1-4
CDR3nt: TGTGCCAGCAGCTTAGGTGGGGGCGCGGGTAATGAAAAACTGTTTTTT
CDR3aa: CASSLGGGAGNEKLFF

d_gene: -
v_gene: TRBV20-1
abundance: once
j_gene: TRBJ1-5
CDR3nt: TGCAGTGCTAGAGATGCTGAGTCCCAGCATTTT
CDR3aa: CSARDAESQHF

d_gene: -
v_gene: TRBV1
abundance: -
j_gene: TRBJ2-7
CDR3nt: TGCACCAGCAGCCAAGAGATCCTAGTGGGACTAGCGGGTAACTACGAGCAGTACTTC
CDR3aa: CTSSQEILVGLAGNYEQYF

d_gene: -
v_gene: TRBV27
abundance: -
j_gene: TRBJ1-2
CDR3nt: TGTGCCAGCAGTTTAAGGGCCCAACACCTCTATGGCTACACCTTC
CDR3aa: CASSLRAQHLYGYTF

d_gene: -
v_gene: TRBV6-5
abundance: -
j_gene: TRBJ2-1
CDR3nt: TGTGCCAGCAGTTACTCGGGGGATGAGCAGTTCTTC
CDR3aa: CASSYSGDEQFF

d_gene: -
v_gene: TRBV28
abundance: -
j_gene: TRBJ1-1
CDR3nt: TGTGCCAGCAGTTTACAGGGTTACACTGAAGCTTTCTTT
CDR3aa: CASSLQGYTEAFF

d_gene: -
v_gene: TRBV5-1
abundance: few
j_gene: TRBJ1-3
CDR3nt: TGCGCCAGCAGCTTTACTCCGGACTCTGGAAACACCATATATTTT
CDR3aa: CASSFTPDSGNTIYF

d_gene: -
v_gene: TRBV30
abundance: -
j_gene: TRBJ2-1
CDR3nt: TGTGCCTGGAGTGTGTTCGGGGTCTACAATGAGCAGTTCTTC
CDR3aa: CAWSVFGVYNEQFF

d_gene: -
v_gene: TRBV28
abundance: -
j_gene: TRBJ1-2
CDR3nt: TGTGCCAGCAGTTTAAAAGGGCAGGTGTATGGCTACACCTTC
CDR3aa: CASSLKGQVYGYTF

d_gene: -
v_gene: TRBV7-8
abundance: few
j_gene: TRBJ1-2
CDR3nt: TGTGCCAGCAGCCCCCCGGACGGGGGCGATGGCTACACCTTC
CDR3aa: CASSPPDGGDGYTF

d_gene: TRBD2
v_gene: TRBV5-1
abundance: -
j_gene: TRBJ2-1
CDR3nt: TGCGCCAGCAGCTTCTCCCCGGGGAGCGGGATCAATGAGCAGTTCTTC
CDR3aa: CASSFSPGSGINEQFF

d_gene: -
v_gene: TRBV6-5
abundance: -
j_gene: TRBJ2-7
CDR3nt: TGTGCCAGCAGTTACTTACCCCACAGCTACGAGCAGTACTTC
CDR3aa: CASSYLPHSYEQYF

d_gene: -
v_gene: TRBV6-1
abundance: -
j_gene: TRBJ1-1
CDR3nt: TGTGCCAGCAGCAGGACAGCGAACACTGAAGCTTTCTTT
CDR3aa: CASSRTANTEAFF

d_gene: TRBD1
v_gene: TRBV5-6
abundance: -
j_gene: TRBJ2-5
CDR3nt: TGTGCCAGCAGCCTCACTCGGGGACAGGGGAAAATCCAAGAGACCCAGTACTTC
CDR3aa: CASSLTRGQGKIQETQYF

d_gene: -
v_gene: TRBV6-5
abundance: -
j_gene: TRBJ1-4
CDR3nt: TGTGCCAGCAGTTACTCGAGAGATTCTAATGAAAAACTGTTTTTT
CDR3aa: CASSYSRDSNEKLFF

d_gene: TRBD1
v_gene: TRBV7-9
abundance: -
j_gene: TRBJ1-2
CDR3nt: TGTGCCAGCAGCTTACCCCTCAATTCGACAGGGGACTATGGCTACACCTTC
CDR3aa: CASSLPLNSTGDYGYTF

d_gene: TRBD1
v_gene: TRBV30
abundance: -
j_gene: TRBJ2-7
CDR3nt: TGTGCCTGGAGCCGGGACAGCAACTCCTACGAGCAGTACTTC
CDR3aa: CAWSRDSNSYEQYF

d_gene: -
v_gene: TRBV7-2
abundance: -
j_gene: TRBJ1-6
CDR3nt: TGTGCCAGCAGCTTATCAAGGGCCGGTAATTCACCCCTCCACTTT
CDR3aa: CASSLSRAGNSPLHF

d_gene: TRBD2
v_gene: TRBV7-2
abundance: -
j_gene: TRBJ2-1
CDR3nt: TGTGCCAGCAGCCCCGGAGTAGGAGCGGGGTTCTACAATGAGCAGTTCTTC
CDR3aa: CASSPGVGAGFYNEQFF

d_gene: -
v_gene: TRBV5-1
abundance: few
j_gene: TRBJ1-2
CDR3nt: TGCGCCAGCAGCGTCGGACACGCTTCTAACTATGGCTACACCTTC
CDR3aa: CASSVGHASNYGYTF

d_gene: -
v_gene: TRBV7-7
abundance: -
j_gene: TRBJ2-5
CDR3nt: TGTGCTAGCAGCTTATCACGGGGGGCCGGAGAGACCCAGTACTTC
CDR3aa: CASSLSRGAGETQYF

d_gene: TRBD1
v_gene: TRBV19
abundance: -
j_gene: TRBJ2-6
CDR3nt: TGTGCCAGTAGTACTCTTCCGACAGGGGGCAGCTCTGGGGCCAACGTCCTGACTTTC
CDR3aa: CASSTLPTGGSSGANVLTF

d_gene: -
v_gene: TRBV2
abundance: -
j_gene: TRBJ1-2
CDR3nt: TGTGCCAGCAGTGAACAAAATAACTATGGCTACACCTTC
CDR3aa: CASSEQNNYGYTF

d_gene: -
v_gene: TRBV5-6
abundance: -
j_gene: TRBJ2-2
CDR3nt: TGTGCCAGCAGCTGGGGCCTAGGCACCGGGGAGCTGTTTTTT
CDR3aa: CASSWGLGTGELFF

d_gene: -
v_gene: TRBV28
abundance: -
j_gene: TRBJ2-3
CDR3nt: TGTGCCAGCAGTCTAGAGGACGTGTCAGATACGCAGTATTTT
CDR3aa: CASSLEDVSDTQYF

d_gene: -
v_gene: TRBV4-1
abundance: -
j_gene: TRBJ2-5
CDR3nt: TGCGCCAGCAGCCAAGACGGGAGCGTCTCAGAGACCCAGTACTTC
CDR3aa: CASSQDGSVSETQYF

d_gene: TRBD1
v_gene: TRBV25-1
abundance: once
j_gene: TRBJ2-3
CDR3nt: TGTGCCAGCCAAGACAGGGGACATAGCACAGATACGCAGTATTTT
CDR3aa: CASQDRGHSTDTQYF